The sequence of this T cell receptor beta chain was determined in a study of blood T cell repertoires in COVID-19. About the research overall: In each case, the material was cDNA or gDNA derived from T cells, B-cell-depleted T cells, or PBMCs.

In germline, CDR1 is SGHVS, CDR2 FQNEAQ. V lost 1 base, J lost 5 bases, and 5 bases stayed unmatched. The CDR3 spans 15 residues. Original methodology: Amplifying reference gene primers gave estimates of nucleated cell counts. The table came from immunoSEQ multiplex PCR; TCRdb's copy has only in-frame clones and leaves some out. That table gives V, J and clone size, and the DNA gave D and trimming. Here the sample spans roughly 59,000 clones, 70% to 80% being singletons. The sequence came from a human donor in a cohort sampled during active COVID-19. Sequenced material: peripheral blood. J is TRBJ2-3 and V is TRBV7-8, with TRBD2 identical over 8 bases. The CDR3 loop reads CASSLGTSGGDTQYF. Written as DNA, the CDR3 is TGTGCCAGCAGCTTAGGAACTAGCGGAGGAGATACGCAGTATTTT. The entire variable domain, with the rest obtained from reference TRBV7-8 and TRBJ2-3, is as follows: GAGVSQSPRYKVAKRGQDVALRCDPISGHVSLFWYQQALGQGPEFLTYFQNEAQLDKSGLPSDRFFAERPEGSVSTLKIQRTQQEDSAVYLCASSLGTSGGDTQYFGPGTRLTVL.